These 25 T cell receptor beta chains came from one sample sequenced in a study of T cell repertoires in cytomegalovirus infection. TCRdb fed the reads into MiXCR, producing one record per CDR3 protein. The sample consists of more than 250,000 distinct CDR3 sequences, 20% to 25% of them appearing once. Their specific antigens are unknown. This specimen consisted of cultured PBMCs, obtained from culture after CMV antigen stimulation. Every receptor here comes from a human donor in good health (CMV status not recorded). Some clones in this sample may be carry-over from other donors' samples.

The rearrangement links TRBV4-1 to TRBJ2-3, with D perhaps TRBD1 (5 bases). V shed 4 bases and J shed 4 bases, with 18 bases lying between them. The CDR3 contains 16 residues. CDR1 and CDR2 from the germline V gene are MGHRA and YSYEKL. The CDR3 loop is CASSLQWPLRADTQYF. The DNA of the CDR3 is TGCGCCAGCAGCCTCCAGTGGCCACTCAGGGCAGATACGCAGTATTTT.

The rearrangement joins TRBV7-2 to TRBJ2-5; D gene unclear. V was clipped by 10 bases and J by 1 base, with 13 bases between them. From germline, CDR1 is SGHTA and CDR2 FQGNSA. CDR3 length: 13 residues. The CDR3: CAIARATQETQYF. CDR3 bases: TGTGCCATCGCCCGGGCCACCCAAGAGACCCAGTACTTC.

The V gene is TRBV9, the J gene TRBJ1-4; D remains unclear. V was clipped by 0 bases and J by 0 bases, with 3 bases between them. Germline loops: CDR1 SGDLS, CDR2 YYNGEE. This CDR3 spans 14 amino acids. The CDR3 DNA sequence: TGTGCCAGCAGCGTAGCAGCAACTAATGAAAAACTGTTTTTT. The encoded protein is CASSVAATNEKLFF.

This clonotype was observed a single time. One junction end disagrees with the germline gene, perhaps due to a read error. The V and J genes are TRBV7-2 and TRBJ1-5, with D uncertain. Germline assignment: CDR1 SGHTA and CDR2 FQGNSA. This CDR3 has 13 amino acids. The chain's CDR3 is CASSWVNNQPPHF. As DNA, the CDR3 is TGTGCCAGCAGCTGGGTCAATAATCAGCCCCCGCATTTT.

J is TRBJ2-1 and V is TRBV2, with TRBD1 identical over 9 bases. Trimming cost V 6 bases and J 7 bases; bases outside gene matches: 16. Looked up from germline, CDR1 is SNHLY and CDR2 is FYNNEI. This CDR3 has 17 amino acids. This chain's CDR3 is CASRGATGTGFGNEQFF. The CDR3 DNA reads as TGTGCCAGCAGGGGAGCGACAGGGACAGGGTTTGGGAATGAGCAGTTCTTC.

V is TRBV29-1 and J is TRBJ1-5; D is unresolved. Trimming left V 4 bases short and J 5 bases short, with 12 bases between. The germline V gene has CDR1 SQVTM and CDR2 ANQGSEA. This CDR3 spans 13 amino acids. CDR3 sequence reads: CSVAGEWDQPQHF. The CDR3 DNA is TGCAGCGTTGCCGGGGAATGGGATCAGCCCCAGCATTTT.

In DNA form, the CDR3 reads TGTGCCAGCAGCCCCCGAGCGGGAGTGTATGGGACCGGGGAGCTGTTTTTT. Its protein product is CASSPRAGVYGTGELFF. The chain has TRBV11-1 and TRBJ2-2; 8 nucleotides agree with TRBD2. The V and J ends lost 5 bases and 5 bases, in that order; junction bases with no gene match: 13. Germline assignment: CDR1 SGHAT and CDR2 FQDESV (reference sequence). CDR3 length equals 17 residues.

This chain uses TRBV18 with TRBJ2-3, with 9 bases lining up with TRBD2. V lost 2 bases and J lost 5; bases outside the gene matches: 5. The CDR3 is 15 amino acids. Germline lookup yields CDR1 KGHSH and CDR2 LQKENI. The CDR3 sequence: CASSPASGNLDTQYF. The CDR3 coding sequence is TGTGCCAGCTCACCAGCTAGCGGGAACCTAGATACGCAGTATTTT.

This clonotype appeared many times. The chain combines TRBV7-2 with TRBJ1-1; 8 nucleotides match TRBD1. The CDR3 spans 15 residues. Unmatched junction bases numbered 11, after V lost 6 bases and J lost 5 bases. Germline V gene data show CDR1 as SGHTA and CDR2 as FQGNSA. The CDR3 DNA follows: TGTGCCAGCAGGCCTAGCGACAGGGGTGTGACTGAAGCTTTCTTT. It specifies CASRPSDRGVTEAFF.

V gene TRBV7-2 combines with J gene TRBJ2-2; 15 nucleotides align to TRBD2. Germline CDR1 and CDR2: SGHTA and FQGNSA. This CDR3 contains 15 residues. The V segment lost 6 bases and the J segment 6 bases; nucleotides outside the gene matches: 2. In nucleotides, the CDR3 is TGTGCCAGCAGTCGGACTAGCGGGAGGGCCGGGGAGCTGTTTTTT. Encoded protein: CASSRTSGRAGELFF.

This clonotype was seen more than once but under ten times. The rearrangement uses TRBV12-3 or TRBV12-4 and TRBJ1-1; D remains ambiguous. The CDR3 is 10 residues long. V lost 7 bases to trimming and J lost 7 bases, with 7 bases between them. In DNA, the CDR3 is TGTGCCAGCAAGGAGCTTGAAGCTTTCTTT. Translating gives CASKELEAFF.

The rearrangement joins TRBV12-3 or TRBV12-4 to TRBJ2-1; no definite D call. Trimming took off 8 bases at V and 15 bases at J, with 14 bases between the two ends. The length of the CDR3 is 10 residues. CDR3 nucleotides: TGTGCCAGCTCGGTGGGCCCCCGGTTCTTC. This encodes CASSVGPRFF.

This clonotype has a count of ten or more. The V and J genes are TRBV7-8 and TRBJ1-3; D gene uncertain. The CDR3 loop spans 16 amino acids. V was shortened by 5 bases and J by 0 bases, with 14 bases between the two germline ends. Germline assignment: CDR1 SGHVS and CDR2 FQNEAQ. CDR3 region: CASSPTPRSSGNTIYF. The CDR3 region has the DNA TGTGCCAGCAGCCCTACCCCCCGGTCCTCTGGAAACACCATATATTTT.

The chain has TRBV11-2 and TRBJ2-2, with TRBD2 as a possible D gene (5 bases). Trimming pared 5 bases from V and 5 bases from J, leaving 15 bases between. The germline V gene has CDR1 SGHAT and CDR2 FQNNGV. The CDR3 covers 15 residues. This CDR3 reads CASSPLRRETGELFF. CDR3 bases: TGTGCCAGCAGCCCGCTACGAAGGGAGACCGGGGAGCTGTTTTTT. Based on the CDR3 plus reference TRBV11-2 and TRBJ2-2, the full variable domain is EAGVAQSPRYKIIEKRQSVAFWCNPISGHATLYWYQQILGQGPKLLIQFQNNGVVDDSQLPKDRFSAERLKGVDSTLKIQPAKLEDSAVYLCASSPLRRETGELFFGEGSRLTVL.

This clonotype was seen only a few times. The chain employs TRBV12-3 or TRBV12-4 and TRBJ2-7; perhaps TRBD1 as D (5 bases). V was pared by 6 bases and J by 3 bases, with 12 bases between. The CDR3 length is 13 residues. The CDR3 region is CASRVQDFYEQYF. CDR3 DNA sequence: TGTGCCAGCAGGGTACAGGATTTCTACGAGCAGTACTTC.

This clonotype was detected only a few times. The V call is TRBV2, the J call TRBJ2-7; 10 positions agree with TRBD2. V was pared by 7 bases and J by 3 bases, with 6 bases of the junction left unmatched. Germline CDR1 is SNHLY and CDR2 is FYNNEI. The CDR3 runs 14 residues. The CDR3 here is CASTSRTSGYEQYV. In DNA, the CDR3 is TGTGCCAGCACCTCTAGGACTAGCGGCTACGAGCAGTACGTC.

This clonotype has more than one count but fewer than ten. This sequence joins TRBV12-3 or TRBV12-4 and TRBJ2-1, with 8 nucleotides matching TRBD2. The CDR3 contains 17 residues. Losses at the gene ends were 3 bases for V and 5 bases for J; bases not matched to a gene: 12. CDR3: CASSLGAGGPKDNEQFF. The DNA of the CDR3 is TGTGCCAGCAGTTTGGGGGCGGGAGGACCGAAAGACAATGAGCAGTTCTTC.

The chain has TRBV5-6 and TRBJ1-5; no reliable D call. V lost 0 bases and J lost 0, with 16 bases in between. This CDR3 has 18 amino acids. Germline V gives CDR1 SGHDT, CDR2 YYEEEE. The CDR3 sequence is CASSLGLRADNSNQPQHF. For the CDR3, the DNA is TGTGCCAGCAGCTTGGGGTTGCGGGCCGATAATAGCAATCAGCCCCAGCATTTT.

The table lists this clonotype with a few counts. A junction boundary mismatches the germline segment, possibly from a read error. CDR3 sequence: CASSIAVSSYNEQFF. CDR3 nucleotide sequence: TGTGCCAGCAGCATAGCGGTTAGCTCCTACAATGAGCAGTTCTTC. This chain joins TRBV7-2 and TRBJ2-1; D possibly corresponds to TRBD2 (6 bases). Germline CDR1 reads SGHTA; CDR2 reads FQGNSA. This CDR3 spans 15 amino acids.

This clonotype has a count of ten or more. The chain is built from TRBV4-1 and TRBJ1-1, with a tentative D call TRBD1 (5 bases). There are 15 residues in the CDR3. Germline values: CDR1 MGHRA, CDR2 YSYEKL. The ends were cut back, 4 bases at V and 1 base at J, with 13 bases in the middle. The CDR3 DNA reads as TGCGCCAGCAGCCCCGCGGACACCGAGAACACTGAAGCTTTCTTT. The encoded protein is CASSPADTENTEAFF.

The chain links TRBV5-6 to TRBJ1-5; D is ambiguous. The germline V gene has CDR1 SGHDT and CDR2 YYEEEE. The CDR3 has 14 amino acids. Trimming pared 4 bases from V and 3 bases from J, leaving 11 bases between. DNA for the CDR3: TGTGCCAGCAGCCTCCTGACTACCAATCAGCCCCAGCATTTT. Its translation is CASSLLTTNQPQHF.

This clonotype was picked up many times. The gene calls are TRBV7-2 and TRBJ1-2, with D hard to call. Deletions cut 5 bases from V and 5 bases from J, with 18 bases between. CDR1 and CDR2 from the germline V gene are SGHTA and FQGNSA. This CDR3 contains 15 residues. Here the CDR3 reads CASSKGQATSYGYTF. The DNA of the CDR3 is TGTGCCAGCAGCAAAGGCCAGGCCACCTCTTATGGCTACACCTTC.

The table lists this clonotype with many counts. The chain combines TRBV7-2 with TRBJ2-3; 10 bases fit TRBD2. Germline CDR1 and CDR2: SGHTA and FQGNSA. The CDR3 contains 16 residues. V shed 5 bases, J shed 1 base, and the junction held 6 bases outside the gene matches. CDR3 residues: CASSPSGREGTDTQYF. As DNA, the CDR3 is TGTGCCAGCAGCCCTAGCGGGAGAGAGGGCACAGATACGCAGTATTTT.

This clonotype was found a few times. The J gene is TRBJ2-7, the V gene TRBV12-3 or TRBV12-4; D unresolved. The CDR3 runs 12 residues. The V and J ends lost 5 bases and 4 bases respectively, with 9 bases between them. The chain's CDR3 is CASSGDWYEQYV. CDR3 DNA sequence: TGTGCCAGCAGTGGAGACTGGTACGAGCAGTACGTC.

Many counts were recorded for this clonotype. This chain uses TRBV7-2 with TRBJ1-5, with 11 bases fitting TRBD1. Germline V gives CDR1 SGHTA, CDR2 FQGNSA. Losses at the gene ends were 3 bases for V and 4 bases for J; bases not matched to a gene: 14. The CDR3 has 19 amino acids. The CDR3 loop is CASSFGTGGLRGSNQPQHF. CDR3 nucleotide sequence: TGTGCCAGCAGCTTCGGGACAGGGGGGCTTCGGGGTTCAAATCAGCCCCAGCATTTT.